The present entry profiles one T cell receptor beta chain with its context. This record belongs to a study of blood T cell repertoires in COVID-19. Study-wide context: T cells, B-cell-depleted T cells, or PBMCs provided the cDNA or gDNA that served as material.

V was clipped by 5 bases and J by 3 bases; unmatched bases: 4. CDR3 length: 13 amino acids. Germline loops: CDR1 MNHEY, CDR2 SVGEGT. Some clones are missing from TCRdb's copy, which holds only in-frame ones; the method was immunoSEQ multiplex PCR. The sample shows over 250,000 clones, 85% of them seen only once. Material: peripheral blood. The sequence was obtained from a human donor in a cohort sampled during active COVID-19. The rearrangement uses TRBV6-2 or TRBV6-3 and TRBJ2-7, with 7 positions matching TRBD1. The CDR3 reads CASSDRDSYEQYF. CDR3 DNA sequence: TGTGCCAGCAGTGACCGGGACAGCTACGAGCAGTACTTC.